Here is one TCR beta chain with its context. Combining iRepertoire HTBI primers with Arm-PCR of CDR3 regions, the authors built TCR beta libraries. MiXCR was run by TCRdb on the multiplex PCR reads, yielding one entry per CDR3 protein. The sample contains 400,000 to 500,000 distinct CDR3 sequences, about a sixth of which appear only once. This entry comes from a study of regulatory T cells in long-lasting Graves disease. Time point noted: newly diagnosed GD, antithyroid drugs for less than 3 months. Isolated PBMC RNA provided the starting material for the TCR library. The data also belong to a second study, concerning T cells in Graves' hyperthyroidism and ophthalmopathy.

This receptor was obtained from a woman aged 25 to 39 with Graves disease. The sample in question was peripheral blood mononuclear cells (PBMCs), obtained at new diagnosis, from a patient treated with antithyroid drugs.

The CDR3 region has the DNA TGTGCCATCAGTGAGAAGGCGACTAGCGGCACAGATACGCAGTATTTT. It is translated as CAISEKATSGTDTQYF. The rearrangement links TRBV10-3 to TRBJ2-3; 8 bases line up with TRBD2. Trimming cost V 2 bases and J 1 base; bases outside gene matches: 5. The CDR3 is 16 amino acids. Germline assignment: CDR1 ENHRY and CDR2 SYGVKD.